The 14 T cell receptor beta chains listed next were all sequenced from one sample in a study of shared clonotypes between healthy human individuals. Produced via immunoSEQ multiplex PCR; TCRdb's table is partial and in-frame only. Of about 480,000 clones in the sample, roughly 85% were seen once. Material for sequencing was PBMCs. These receptors were taken from a woman between 40 and 55 years old in good health. Some clones in this sample may be carry-over from other donors' samples.

V is TRBV4-3 and J is TRBJ2-1; 9 nucleotides match TRBD2. Germline lookup yields CDR1 LGHNA and CDR2 YSLEER. This CDR3 region has 18 residues. V lost 0 bases to trimming and J lost 1 base; unmatched junction nucleotides: 7. The CDR3 bases are TGCGCCAGCAGCCAAGAGGGGGGTAGCGGGAGTTCCTACAATGAGCAGTTCTTC. Protein: CASSQEGGSGSSYNEQFF.

V gene TRBV18 combines with J gene TRBJ2-5; D uncertain. This CDR3 is built from 14 residues. V was trimmed by 3 bases and J by 2 bases, leaving 10 bases between them. Germline loops: CDR1 KGHSH, CDR2 LQKENI. The CDR3 reads CASSPRTDQETQYF. The CDR3 nucleotides are TGTGCCAGCTCACCTAGAACAGATCAAGAGACCCAGTACTTC.

This rearrangement joins TRBV5-1 to TRBJ2-5; D is undetermined. Germline V CDR1 and CDR2: SGHRS, YFSETQ. Trimming took off 0 bases at V and 5 bases at J, with 5 bases between the two ends. This CDR3 has 12 residues. CDR3 DNA sequence: TGCGCCAGCAGCTTGGTGGGGGAGACCCAGTACTTC. Amino acids: CASSLVGETQYF.

The V and J genes are TRBV7-8 and TRBJ1-1; no firm D call. The CDR3 totals 14 residues. Germline lookup yields CDR1 SGHVS and CDR2 FQNEAQ. V lost 7 bases, J lost 3 bases, and 15 bases lay in between. As DNA, the CDR3 is TGTGCCAGCACCCCCCGGATAAAATACACTGAAGCTTTCTTT. Translated: CASTPRIKYTEAFF.

The CDR3 bases are TGTGCCAGCGCCAGGGATTCCTACGAGCAGTACTTC. This translates into CASARDSYEQYF. This rearrangement joins TRBV7-9 to TRBJ2-7, with D perhaps matching TRBD1 (5 bases). This CDR3 comprises 12 residues. V dropped 8 bases and J dropped 1 base, with 9 bases sitting between them. Germline values: CDR1 SEHNR, CDR2 FQNEAQ (reference sequence).

V is TRBV2 and J is TRBJ1-1; no definite D call. The germline CDR1 and CDR2 sequences are SNHLY and FYNNEI. Between the trimmed V and J ends, which lost 8 bases and 4 bases, there was a span of 5 bases. There are 10 residues in the CDR3. The CDR3 here is CASGITEAFF. CDR3 DNA: TGTGCCAGCGGGATCACTGAAGCTTTCTTT.

V gene TRBV28 combines with J gene TRBJ1-6; D might be TRBD1 (6 bases). This CDR3 is built from 16 residues. Germline CDR1 is MDHEN and CDR2 is SYDVKM. Trimming took off 3 bases at V and 9 bases at J, with 18 bases between the two ends. The CDR3 spells CASSLSGTPEGSPLHF. CDR3 bases: TGTGCCAGCAGTTTGAGCGGGACACCTGAGGGTTCACCCCTCCACTTT.

CDR3 coding DNA: TGCGCCAGCAGCTTGGAGGTCGACAGAACTGAAAAACTGTTTTTT. Residues: CASSLEVDRTEKLFF. The V gene is TRBV5-1, the J gene TRBJ1-4, with D possibly TRBD1 on 5 matching bases. Per germline, CDR1 SGHRS and CDR2 YFSETQ. Trimming shortened V by 0 bases and J by 7 bases, and 13 bases separated the two germline ends. The CDR3 spans 15 residues.

J is TRBJ2-1 and V is TRBV7-2, with a weak D call TRBD1 (6 bases). Trimming shortened V by 6 bases and J by 0 bases, and 12 bases separated the two germline ends. Per the germline V gene, CDR1 is SGHTA and CDR2 is FQGNSA. The CDR3 runs 15 residues. Here the CDR3 reads CASSTDRSSYNEQFF. CDR3 bases: TGTGCCAGCAGTACCGACAGGAGCTCCTACAATGAGCAGTTCTTC.

CDR3 bases: TGCAGCGTTCGCGACAGGGGGGTCACAGATACGCAGTATTTT. This translates into CSVRDRGVTDTQYF. The J gene is TRBJ2-3, the V gene TRBV29-1; 9 bases are shared with TRBD1. CDR1 is SQVTM, CDR2 ANQGSEA, per germline. The CDR3 has 14 residues. Losses at the gene ends were 5 bases for V and 2 bases for J; bases not matched to a gene: 5.

The V and J genes are TRBV27 and TRBJ2-1; 9 bases are shared with TRBD2. Per the germline V gene, CDR1 is MNHEY and CDR2 is SMNVEV (reference sequence). V lost 8 bases to trimming and J lost 7 bases; unmatched junction nucleotides: 6. This CDR3 is built from 13 residues. Here the CDR3 reads CASGGLAWNEQFF. The CDR3 DNA reads as TGTGCCAGCGGAGGACTAGCGTGGAATGAGCAGTTCTTC.

CDR3 residues: CASSVGPQGAEAFF. CDR3 DNA sequence: TGTGCCAGCAGCGTAGGTCCACAGGGGGCTGAAGCTTTCTTT. The V call is TRBV9, the J call TRBJ1-1, with TRBD1 matching over 8 bases. V lost 0 bases, J lost 6 bases, and 4 bases stayed unmatched. Germline assignment: CDR1 SGDLS and CDR2 YYNGEE. The CDR3 has 14 residues.

This sequence joins TRBV18 and TRBJ2-7, with TRBD2 as a possible D gene (5 bases). V was shortened by 3 bases and J by 8 bases, with 17 bases between the two germline ends. This CDR3 has 14 amino acids. Germline loops: CDR1 KGHSH, CDR2 LQKENI. The CDR3 region has the DNA TGTGCCAGCTCACCCAACTTACAGACGGGGAAGCAGTACTTC. Translated, it gives CASSPNLQTGKQYF.

This sequence joins TRBV29-1 and TRBJ1-5, with TRBD1 matching 9 bases. Germline CDR1 SQVTM, CDR2 ANQGSEA. Trimming removed 7 bases from V and 5 bases from J; junction bases left unmatched: 6. This CDR3 has 13 amino acids. CDR3 DNA: TGCAGCGCCCAGACAGGGGGGGATCAGCCCCAGCATTTT. Amino acids: CSAQTGGDQPQHF. The variable domain in full, completed from reference TRBV29-1 and TRBJ1-5, reads SAVISQKPSRDICQRGTSLTIQCQVDSQVTMMFWYRQQPGQSLTLIATANQGSEATYESGFVIDKFPISRPNLTFSTLTVSNMSPEDSSIYLCSAQTGGDQPQHFGDGTRLSIL.